This T cell receptor beta chain was found in a study of T cells in women clearing cervical HPV infection. The CDR3 totals 15 residues. The germline V gene has CDR1 GTSNPN and CDR2 SVGIG (reference sequence). Trimming shortened V by 3 bases and J by 0 bases, and 11 bases separated the two germline ends. A note on this clone: The read gets to within 3 residues of the CDR3 end, and the germline J gene fills in the rest.

Produced via immunoSEQ multiplex PCR; TCRdb's table is partial and in-frame only. This sample's clone table lists 45,000 to 50,000 clones. The sample taken for sequencing was blood buffy coat. This receptor was taken from a woman between 18 and 69 years old with a cervical HPV16 infection that either progressed to CIN3+ or cleared (not recorded which). This chain links TRBV30 with TRBJ2-2; D uncertain. The part of the CDR3 DNA that was read is TGTGCCTGGAGCAGAGGTCTCGCGAACACCGGGGAG. Its translation is CAWSRGLANTGE. From start to end, the CDR3 is CAWSRGLANTGELFF.